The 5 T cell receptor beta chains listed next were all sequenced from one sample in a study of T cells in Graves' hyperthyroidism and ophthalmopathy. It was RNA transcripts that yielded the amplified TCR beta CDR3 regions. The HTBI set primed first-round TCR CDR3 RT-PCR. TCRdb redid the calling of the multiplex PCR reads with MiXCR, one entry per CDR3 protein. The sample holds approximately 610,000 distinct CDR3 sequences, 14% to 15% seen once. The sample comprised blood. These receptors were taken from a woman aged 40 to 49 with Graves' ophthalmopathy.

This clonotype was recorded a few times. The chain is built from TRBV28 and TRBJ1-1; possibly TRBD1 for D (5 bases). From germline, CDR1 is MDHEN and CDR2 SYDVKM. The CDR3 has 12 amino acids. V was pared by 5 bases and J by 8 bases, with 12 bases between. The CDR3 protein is CASSPPGSEAFF. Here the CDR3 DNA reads TGTGCCAGCAGTCCCCCAGGGAGCGAAGCTTTCTTT.

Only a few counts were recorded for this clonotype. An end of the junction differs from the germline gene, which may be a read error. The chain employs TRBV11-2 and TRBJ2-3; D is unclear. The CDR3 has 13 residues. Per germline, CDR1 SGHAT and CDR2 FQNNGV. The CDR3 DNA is TGTGCCAGCAGCTCACAGCGTCAGGCACGCACCGGTTTT. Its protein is CASSSQRQARTGF.

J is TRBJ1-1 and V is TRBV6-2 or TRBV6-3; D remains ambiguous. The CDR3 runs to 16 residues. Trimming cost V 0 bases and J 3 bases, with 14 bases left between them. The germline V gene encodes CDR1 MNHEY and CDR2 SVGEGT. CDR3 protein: CASSYSIGLRYTEAFF. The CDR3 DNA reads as TGTGCCAGCAGTTACTCGATAGGACTGAGATACACTGAAGCTTTCTTT.

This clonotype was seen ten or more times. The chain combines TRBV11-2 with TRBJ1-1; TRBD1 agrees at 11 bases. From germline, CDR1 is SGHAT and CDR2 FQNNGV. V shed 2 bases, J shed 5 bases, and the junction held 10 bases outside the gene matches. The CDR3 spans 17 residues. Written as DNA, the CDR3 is TGTGCCAGCAGCTTATCTGGGACAGGGGGGGTTTGGACTGAAGCTTTCTTT. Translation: CASSLSGTGGVWTEAFF.

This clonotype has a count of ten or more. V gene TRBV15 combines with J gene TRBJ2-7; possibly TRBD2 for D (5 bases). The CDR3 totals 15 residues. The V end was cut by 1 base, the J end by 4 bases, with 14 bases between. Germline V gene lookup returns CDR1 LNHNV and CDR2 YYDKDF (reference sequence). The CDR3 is CATSRASETTYEQYF. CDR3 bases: TGTGCCACCAGCAGAGCGTCCGAGACTACTTACGAGCAGTACTTC.